This T cell receptor (beta chain) is drawn from a study of T-cell memory formation after mild COVID-19. Worth noting for this clonotype: What it binds is not known.

Study-level results: Whereas later expanders leaned CD4+, clones contracting day 15 to 85 showed a balanced CD4/CD8 makeup. CD4+ clones that contracted lay mainly in CM and EM; CD8+ ones lay in EMRA. That cross-reactive memory joined was suggested by some responding clones appearing in pre-infection memory.

Researchers used 5'RACE with constant-segment primers to make TCR alpha and TCR beta cDNA libraries that carry sample barcodes and UMIs. MiXCR, applied by TCRdb to the 5' RACE reads, yields one record per CDR3 protein. The sample shows 150,000 or so distinct CDR3 sequences, around 13% of them seen only once. The germline gives CDR1 SGHTA, CDR2 FQGNSA. The V end lost 4 bases, the J end lost 9 bases, and 10 bases lay between the germline ends. The CDR3 has 12 residues. V usage is TRBV7-2 and J usage is TRBJ2-1; D possibly uses TRBD1 or TRBD2 (5 bases each). Input material: PBMCs or a T cell subset sorted from them (not recorded which). The TCR sequence derives from an adult woman who had mild COVID-19 (a few samples of this study predate the infection). Cell type and time point are not known. DNA of the CDR3: TGTGCCAGCAGCTCGGGGCTTAGTGAGCAGTTCTTC. Translation gives CASSSGLSEQFF.